These 27 T cell receptor beta chains were sequenced from one sample in a study of CXCR3-negative and CXCR3-positive naive CD8 T cells. For these receptors, no antigen is known. General observations from the study: Higher TRB CDR3 hydrophobicity marked CXCR3-positive naive cells relative to CXCR3-negative naive cells.

The TRB libraries of cDNA were built by UMI-labeled 5' RACE. For each CDR3 protein, TCRdb gives one entry from its re-call of the 5' RACE reads, without DNA. This sample contains 50,000 to 65,000 distinct CDR3 sequences. What was sequenced was naive CXCR3+ CD8+ T cells from blood. Subset described: CD45RO-CCR7+CD27+CD95- naive CD8+ T cells expressing CXCR3 (TNR3+). All receptors derive from a human donor in good health. Some clones in this sample may be carry-over from other donors' samples.

This chain joins TRBV18 and TRBJ1-1; lacking DNA, the TRBD1 call made by TCRdb goes unchecked. CDR1 is KGHSH, CDR2 LQKENI, per germline. The CDR3 contains 18 residues. The chain's CDR3 is CASSPDHSGGALNTEVFF.

The chain joins TRBV2 to TRBJ2-7; no DNA is available, so the TRBD1 call from TCRdb remains unchecked. The CDR3 sequence is 14 residues long. Germline V gene data show CDR1 as SNHLY and CDR2 as FYNNEI. This CDR3 reads CASSETGTTYEQYF.

The chain has TRBV7-9 and TRBJ2-1; TCRdb's assignment of TRBD2 cannot be checked, as there is no DNA. This CDR3 region has 16 residues. From germline, CDR1 is SEHNR and CDR2 FQNEAQ (reference sequence). The CDR3 sequence: CASSFLSSGVYNEQFF. The whole variable domain, filled in from reference TRBV7-9 and TRBJ2-1, reads DTGVSQNPRHKITKRGQNVTFRCDPISEHNRLYWYRQTLGQGPEFLTYFQNEAQLEKSRLLSDRFSAERPKGSFSTLEIQRTEQGDSAMYLCASSFLSSGVYNEQFFGPGTRLTVL.

The rearrangement uses TRBV7-3 and TRBJ2-3. Germline V gene data show CDR1 as SGHTA and CDR2 as FQGTGA. The CDR3 has 13 residues. CDR3 protein: CASSSISTDTQYF.

The V and J genes are TRBV6-2 or TRBV6-3 and TRBJ1-6; TCRdb selects TRBD1, and the lack of DNA leaves this call unchecked. Germline V lookup: CDR1 MNHEY, CDR2 SVGEGT. This CDR3 spans 15 amino acids. The CDR3 loop reads CASSYSTVTGSPLHF.

The chain uses TRBV7-9 and TRBJ2-2; with no DNA, the TCRdb D assignment of TRBD1 cannot be verified. Germline V CDR1 and CDR2: SEHNR, FQNEAQ (reference sequence). The CDR3 has 16 residues. This CDR3 reads CASSPPGMRNTGELFF.

This chain joins TRBV25-1 and TRBJ2-5; TCRdb indicates TRBD2, and absent DNA this call remains unverified. The germline gives CDR1 MGHDK, CDR2 SYGVNS. This CDR3 contains 13 residues. This CDR3 reads CASSESGGETQYF.

The chain joins TRBV27 to TRBJ2-7; no DNA is available, so the TRBD1 call from TCRdb remains unchecked. The germline gives CDR1 MNHEY, CDR2 SMNVEV (reference sequence). This CDR3 has 13 residues. CDR3 protein: CASRLTGTYEQYF.

This chain links TRBV4-1 with TRBJ2-5; TCRdb names TRBD1, which stays unverified in the absence of DNA. The CDR3 loop spans 15 amino acids. Per the germline V gene, CDR1 is MGHRA and CDR2 is YSYEKL. This chain's CDR3 is CASSYVRGEAETQYF.

The rearrangement links TRBV11-2 to TRBJ2-3; TCRdb reports TRBD1, a call that lacks DNA to check it against. This CDR3 is built from 17 residues. Germline V gene sequence: CDR1 SGHAT, CDR2 FQNNGV. The CDR3 reads CASSLDRVGGPTDTQYF.

The chain combines TRBV6-5 with TRBJ1-1. Germline CDR1 reads MNHEY; CDR2 reads SVGAGI. The CDR3 loop spans 13 amino acids. CDR3 sequence reads: CASSYTVNTEAFF.

The CDR3 reads CASSPAGYSGNTIYF. The chain couples TRBV28 to TRBJ1-3; the TCRdb D gene call, TRBD1, has no DNA to confirm it. The CDR3 consists of 15 residues. Looked up from germline, CDR1 is MDHEN and CDR2 is SYDVKM. The whole variable domain, remainder taken from reference TRBV28 and TRBJ1-3, is DVKVTQSSRYLVKRTGEKVFLECVQDMDHENMFWYRQDPGLGLRLIYFSYDVKMKEKGDIPEGYSVSREKKERFSLILESASTNQTSMYLCASSPAGYSGNTIYFGEGSWLTVV.

The V and J genes are TRBV7-8 and TRBJ2-1; TCRdb reports TRBD1, a call that lacks DNA to check it against. The CDR3 loop spans 11 amino acids. Germline CDR1 SGHVS, CDR2 FQNEAQ. CDR3 amino acids: CASMGHNEQFF.

The J gene is TRBJ1-6, the V gene TRBV7-9; TCRdb's D call of TRBD1 is untestable without DNA. CDR1 SEHNR and CDR2 FQNEAQ come from the germline V gene (reference sequence). The CDR3 contains 14 residues. CDR3 amino acids: CASRRRDRDSPLHF.

The gene calls are TRBV7-9 and TRBJ1-5; the TCRdb call, TRBD1, lacks DNA for checking. Germline V gene data show CDR1 as SEHNR and CDR2 as FQNEAQ (reference sequence). This CDR3 is 14 amino acids long. The CDR3 loop reads CASSQGASDQPQHF. Variable domain in full (rest from reference TRBV7-9 and TRBJ1-5): DTGVSQNPRHKITKRGQNVTFRCDPISEHNRLYWYRQTLGQGPEFLTYFQNEAQLEKSRLLSDRFSAERPKGSFSTLEIQRTEQGDSAMYLCASSQGASDQPQHFGDGTRLSIL.

This chain joins TRBV6-5 and TRBJ2-7. Germline V gene lookup returns CDR1 MNHEY and CDR2 SVGAGI. This CDR3 has 16 amino acids. CDR3 in amino acids: CASSYSTGVNGYEQYF.

This chain connects TRBV9 to TRBJ2-7. Germline loops: CDR1 SGDLS, CDR2 YYNGEE. This CDR3 is 14 amino acids long. The CDR3 loop is CASSGVGGPYEQYF.

V is TRBV29-1 and J is TRBJ2-7. CDR1 SQVTM and CDR2 ANQGSEA come from the germline V gene. CDR3 length: 17 residues. The CDR3 protein is CSVESSGLGNSGYEQYF.

This chain joins TRBV19 and TRBJ1-5; TCRdb picks TRBD1, but there is no DNA to check that call. CDR3 length: 14 amino acids. Germline CDR1 reads LNHDA; CDR2 reads SQIVND (reference sequence). The chain's CDR3 is CASSLQGGNQPQHF.

This sequence joins TRBV5-1 and TRBJ2-1. The CDR3 is made up of 14 amino acids. CDR1 and CDR2 (germline): SGHRS, YFSETQ. Here the CDR3 reads CASSLRTSYNEQFF. Together with reference TRBV5-1 and TRBJ2-1, the CDR3 gives the full variable domain: KAGVTQTPRYLIKTRGQQVTLSCSPISGHRSVSWYQQTPGQGLQFLFEYFSETQRNKGNFPGRFSGRQFSNSRSEMNVSTLELGDSALYLCASSLRTSYNEQFFGPGTRLTVL.

The rearrangement uses TRBV12-3 or TRBV12-4 and TRBJ1-5. The CDR3 has 13 amino acids. The chain's CDR3 is CASSFGLNQPQHF.

The V call is TRBV5-1, the J call TRBJ1-5. Germline V gene sequence: CDR1 SGHRS, CDR2 YFSETQ. The CDR3 totals 15 residues. This CDR3 reads CASSTLQGTNQPQHF.

This chain connects TRBV6-5 to TRBJ2-3; TCRdb's D call of TRBD2 is untestable without DNA. The CDR3 covers 14 residues. CDR1 and CDR2 (germline): MNHEY, SVGAGI. The CDR3 region is CASSPRTSGDTQYF.

The V gene is TRBV25-1, the J gene TRBJ2-7; with no DNA, the TCRdb D assignment of TRBD1 cannot be verified. The CDR3 consists of 13 residues. CDR1 and CDR2 (germline): MGHDK, SYGVNS. The CDR3: CASIPFSSYEQYF.

This chain connects TRBV20-1 to TRBJ2-7. Germline V lookup: CDR1 DFQATT, CDR2 SNEGSKA (reference sequence). CDR3 length equals 11 residues. CDR3 loop: CSASDSYEQYF.

This CDR3 reads CASSSTAGTEAFF. V is TRBV11-3 and J is TRBJ1-1. The CDR3 runs 13 residues. Germline loops: CDR1 SGHNT, CDR2 YENEEA.

V and J are TRBV9 and TRBJ2-5; the D call of TRBD1 rests on TCRdb alone, since no DNA is present to check it. The CDR3 loop spans 17 amino acids. CDR1 SGDLS and CDR2 YYNGEE come from the germline V gene. CDR3 region: CASSPRAGVTPGETQYF.